The clone carrying this T cell receptor (beta chain) was seen just once. Its antigen is as yet unknown. The time point here: neoterminal ileum biopsy at postoperative endoscopy, about 6 months after surgery. Patients were adults with ileal or ileocolonic Crohn's disease needing resection. These data belong to a study of T cell repertoires in ileal Crohn's disease. The overall study: Operated complications were stricturing disease (61%) and penetrating disease (around 39%). The study, taken as a whole, reports: Clonality above 26.8% at surgery always came with endoscopic recurrence.

V gave up 7 bases and J gave up 2 bases, with 19 bases separating them. Germline V CDR1 and CDR2: LNHDA, SQIVND (reference sequence). This CDR3 comprises 16 residues. Per sample, about 460 nanograms of biopsy DNA were TCRB immunosequenced. Assay: immunoSEQ multiplex PCR; the TCRdb copy retains only in-frame clones and omits some. The sample has roughly 8,500 clones; around 80% are singletons. This chain uses TRBV19 with TRBJ2-3; D not resolved. The receptor was isolated from an adult with Crohn's disease. The sample consisted of ileal tissue. CDR3 loop: CASTPGVRLYTDTQYF. Here the CDR3 DNA reads TGTGCCAGTACGCCCGGAGTAAGGCTTTACACAGATACGCAGTATTTT.